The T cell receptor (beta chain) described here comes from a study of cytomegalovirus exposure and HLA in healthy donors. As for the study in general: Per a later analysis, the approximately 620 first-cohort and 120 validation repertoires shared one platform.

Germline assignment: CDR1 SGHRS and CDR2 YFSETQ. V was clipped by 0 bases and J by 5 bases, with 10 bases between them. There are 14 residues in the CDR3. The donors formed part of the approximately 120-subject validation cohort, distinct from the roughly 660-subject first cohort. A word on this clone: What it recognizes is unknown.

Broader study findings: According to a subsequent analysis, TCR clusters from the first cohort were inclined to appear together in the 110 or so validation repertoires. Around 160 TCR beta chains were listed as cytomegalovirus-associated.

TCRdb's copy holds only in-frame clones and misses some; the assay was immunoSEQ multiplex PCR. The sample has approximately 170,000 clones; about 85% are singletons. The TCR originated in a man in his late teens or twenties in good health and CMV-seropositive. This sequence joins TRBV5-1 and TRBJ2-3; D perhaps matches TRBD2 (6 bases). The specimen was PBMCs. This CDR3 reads CASSLGREGDTQYF. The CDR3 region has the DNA TGCGCCAGCAGCTTGGGGAGGGAAGGAGATACGCAGTATTTT.